This TCR beta chain originates from a study of cytomegalovirus exposure and HLA in healthy donors. General study results and limits: Earlier analysis found most TCR beta V segments productive about 90% or about 30% of the time.

A word on this clone: Its target is not known.

The V end lost 4 bases, the J end lost 1 base, and 4 bases lay between the germline ends. This CDR3 has 12 amino acids. CDR1 MDHEN and CDR2 SYDVKM come from the germline V gene. Primers: 60 Vbeta forward and 13 Jbeta reverse. The table came from immunoSEQ multiplex PCR; TCRdb's copy has only in-frame clones and leaves some out. This table has approximately 150,000 clones, 75% to 85% appearing once. The specimen sequenced was PBMCs. The chain joins TRBV28 to TRBJ1-2, with no clear D. The clonotype originates from a woman under 30 in good health and CMV-seropositive. This chain's CDR3 is CASSSGNYGYTF. CDR3 DNA: TGTGCCAGCAGTTCCGGTAACTATGGCTACACCTTC.